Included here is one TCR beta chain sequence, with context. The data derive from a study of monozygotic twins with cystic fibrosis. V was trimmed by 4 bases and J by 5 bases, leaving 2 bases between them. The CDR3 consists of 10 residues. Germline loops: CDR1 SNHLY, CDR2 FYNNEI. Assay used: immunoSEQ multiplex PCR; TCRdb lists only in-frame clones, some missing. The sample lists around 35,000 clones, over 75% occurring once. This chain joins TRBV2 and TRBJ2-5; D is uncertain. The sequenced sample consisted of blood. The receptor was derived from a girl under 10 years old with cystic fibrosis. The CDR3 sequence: CASSGETQYF. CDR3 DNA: TGTGCCAGCAGTGGGGAGACCCAGTACTTC.